Many counts were recorded for the clone carrying this T cell receptor (beta chain). Amplified TCR beta CDR3 regions derived from RNA transcripts. The HTBI primer set was used in a first-round RT-PCR of the TCR CDR3. TCRdb itself ran the multiplex PCR reads through MiXCR, one entry per CDR3 protein. The sample has around 300,000 distinct CDR3 sequences, 11% to 15% seen once; the top ten hold 20% to 25%. The sample comes from a study of T cells in Graves' hyperthyroidism and ophthalmopathy. The CDR3 has 12 residues. Germline V lookup: CDR1 GTSNPN, CDR2 SVGIG (reference sequence). Trimming removed 5 bases at V and 10 bases at J, with 15 bases between.

The specimen was blood. The origin of this receptor is a young woman with Graves' hyperthyroidism. J is TRBJ2-1 and V is TRBV30, with D unclear. This CDR3 reads CAWVTLEREQFF. Written as DNA, the CDR3 is TGTGCCTGGGTAACCCTGGAGAGGGAGCAGTTCTTC.